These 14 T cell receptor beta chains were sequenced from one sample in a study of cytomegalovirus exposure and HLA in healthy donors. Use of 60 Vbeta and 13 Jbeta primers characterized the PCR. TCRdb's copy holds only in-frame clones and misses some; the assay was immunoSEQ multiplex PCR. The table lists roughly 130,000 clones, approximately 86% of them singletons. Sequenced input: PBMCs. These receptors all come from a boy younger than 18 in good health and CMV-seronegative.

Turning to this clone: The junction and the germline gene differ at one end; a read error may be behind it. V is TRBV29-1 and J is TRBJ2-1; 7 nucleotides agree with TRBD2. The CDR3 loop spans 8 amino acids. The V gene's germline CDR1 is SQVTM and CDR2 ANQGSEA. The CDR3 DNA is TGCAGCGTTGACGGGGGGATCTTC. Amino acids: CSVDGGIF.

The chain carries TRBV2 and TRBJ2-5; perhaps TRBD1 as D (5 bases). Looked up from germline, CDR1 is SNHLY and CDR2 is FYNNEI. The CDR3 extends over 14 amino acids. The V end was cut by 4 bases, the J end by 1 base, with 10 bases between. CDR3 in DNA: TGTGCCAGCAGTGGGGGCAGAATCCAAGAGACCCAGTACTTC. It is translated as CASSGGRIQETQYF.

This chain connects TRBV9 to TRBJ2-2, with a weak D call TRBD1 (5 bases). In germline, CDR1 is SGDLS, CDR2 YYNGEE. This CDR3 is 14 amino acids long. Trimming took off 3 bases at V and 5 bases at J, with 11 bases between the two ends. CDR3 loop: CASSGTPVTGELFF. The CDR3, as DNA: TGTGCCAGCAGCGGGACACCCGTTACCGGGGAGCTGTTTTTT.

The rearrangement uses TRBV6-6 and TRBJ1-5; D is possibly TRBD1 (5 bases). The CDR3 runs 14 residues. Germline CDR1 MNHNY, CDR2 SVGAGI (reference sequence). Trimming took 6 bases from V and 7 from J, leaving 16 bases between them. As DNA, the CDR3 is TGTGCCAGCAGCCTCGGGGGAGGCGGGCAGCCCCAGCATTTT. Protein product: CASSLGGGGQPQHF.

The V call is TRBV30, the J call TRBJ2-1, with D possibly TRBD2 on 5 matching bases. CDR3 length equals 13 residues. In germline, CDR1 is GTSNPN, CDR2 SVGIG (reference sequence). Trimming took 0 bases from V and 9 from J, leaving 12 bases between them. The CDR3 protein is CAWSVLGRGEQFF. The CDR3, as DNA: TGTGCCTGGAGTGTACTTGGACGGGGTGAGCAGTTCTTC.

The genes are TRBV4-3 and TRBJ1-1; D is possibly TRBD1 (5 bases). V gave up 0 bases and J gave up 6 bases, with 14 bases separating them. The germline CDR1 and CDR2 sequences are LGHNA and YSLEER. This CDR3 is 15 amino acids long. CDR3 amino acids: CASSQEFARAAEAFF. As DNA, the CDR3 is TGCGCCAGCAGCCAAGAATTTGCCAGGGCGGCTGAAGCTTTCTTT.

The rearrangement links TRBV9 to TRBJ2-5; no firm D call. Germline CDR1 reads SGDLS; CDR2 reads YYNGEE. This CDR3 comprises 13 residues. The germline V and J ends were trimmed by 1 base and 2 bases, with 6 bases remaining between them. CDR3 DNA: TGTGCCAGCAGCGTATACGGGCAAGAGACCCAGTACTTC. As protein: CASSVYGQETQYF.

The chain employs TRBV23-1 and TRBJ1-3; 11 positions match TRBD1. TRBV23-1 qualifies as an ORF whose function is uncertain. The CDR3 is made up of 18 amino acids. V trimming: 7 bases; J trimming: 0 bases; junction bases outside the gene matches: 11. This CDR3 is CASTTGTGGSRSGNTIYF. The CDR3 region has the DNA TGCGCCAGCACTACCGGGACAGGGGGTTCGCGCTCTGGAAACACCATATATTTT.

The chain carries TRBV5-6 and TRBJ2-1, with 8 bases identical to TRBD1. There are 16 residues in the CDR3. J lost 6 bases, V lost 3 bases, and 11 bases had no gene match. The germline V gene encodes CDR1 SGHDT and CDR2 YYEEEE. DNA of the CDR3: TGTGCCAGCAGCTGGTCTCAGGGGGCGCTCCCCAATGAGCAGTTCTTC. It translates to CASSWSQGALPNEQFF.

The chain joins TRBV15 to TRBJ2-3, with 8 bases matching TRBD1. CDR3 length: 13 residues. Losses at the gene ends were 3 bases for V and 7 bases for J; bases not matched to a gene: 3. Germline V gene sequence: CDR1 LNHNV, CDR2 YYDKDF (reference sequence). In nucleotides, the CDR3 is TGTGCCACCAGCAGCACAGGGGGAAATACGCAGTATTTT. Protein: CATSSTGGNTQYF.

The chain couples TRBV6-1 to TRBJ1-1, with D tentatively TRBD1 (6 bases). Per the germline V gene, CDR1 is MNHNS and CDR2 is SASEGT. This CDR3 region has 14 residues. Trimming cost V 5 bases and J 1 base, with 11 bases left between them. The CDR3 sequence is CASSQDRTNTEAFF. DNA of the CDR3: TGTGCCAGCAGTCAGGACAGAACGAACACTGAAGCTTTCTTT.

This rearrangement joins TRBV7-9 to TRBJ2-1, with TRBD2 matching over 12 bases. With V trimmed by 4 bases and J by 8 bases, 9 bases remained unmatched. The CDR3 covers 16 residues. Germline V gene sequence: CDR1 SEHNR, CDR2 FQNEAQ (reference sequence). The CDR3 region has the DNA TGTGCCAGCAGCTCCATCACTAGCGGGGGGCTCGATGAGCAGTTCTTC. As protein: CASSSITSGGLDEQFF.

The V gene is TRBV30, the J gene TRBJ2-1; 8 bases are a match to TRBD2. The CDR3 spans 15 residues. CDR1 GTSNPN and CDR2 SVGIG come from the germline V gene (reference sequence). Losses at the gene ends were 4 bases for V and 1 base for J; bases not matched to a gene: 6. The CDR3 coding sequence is TGTGCCTGGATATTAGCGGGATTGTCCTACAATGAGCAGTTCTTC. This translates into CAWILAGLSYNEQFF. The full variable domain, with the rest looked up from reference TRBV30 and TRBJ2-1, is SQTIHQWPATLVQPVGSPLSLECTVEGTSNPNLYWYRQAAGRGLQLLFYSVGIGQISSEVPQNLSASRPQDRQFILSSKKLLLSDSGFYLCAWILAGLSYNEQFFGPGTRLTVL.

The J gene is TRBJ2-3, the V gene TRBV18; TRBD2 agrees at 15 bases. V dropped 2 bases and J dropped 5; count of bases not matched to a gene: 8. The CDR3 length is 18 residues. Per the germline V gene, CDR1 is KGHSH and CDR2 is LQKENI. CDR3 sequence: CASSPGLAGGQSGDTQYF. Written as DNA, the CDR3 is TGTGCCAGCTCACCAGGACTAGCGGGGGGGCAATCGGGAGATACGCAGTATTTT.